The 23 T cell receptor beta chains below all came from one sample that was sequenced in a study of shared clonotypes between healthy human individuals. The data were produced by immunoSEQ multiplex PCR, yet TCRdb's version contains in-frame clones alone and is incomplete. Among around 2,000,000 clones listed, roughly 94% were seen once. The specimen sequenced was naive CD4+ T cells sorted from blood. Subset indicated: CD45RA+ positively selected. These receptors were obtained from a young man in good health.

CDR3 DNA: TGTGCCAGCAGGGAGGACGGCAATCAGCCCCAGCATTTT. Its translation: CASREDGNQPQHF. This chain connects TRBV6-1 to TRBJ1-5; unclear D gene. The CDR3 length is 13 residues. Germline V gives CDR1 MNHNS, CDR2 SASEGT. Trimming removed 6 bases at V and 2 bases at J, with 8 bases between.

CDR3 sequence reads: CASNRGDSGANVLTF. CDR3 nucleotides: TGTGCCAGCAACAGGGGCGACTCTGGGGCCAACGTCCTGACTTTC. The rearrangement uses TRBV6-6 and TRBJ2-6; 7 nucleotides line up with TRBD1. Trimming removed 7 bases from V and 0 bases from J; junction bases left unmatched: 3. Germline V CDR1 and CDR2: MNHNY, SVGAGI (reference sequence). The CDR3 length is 15 residues.

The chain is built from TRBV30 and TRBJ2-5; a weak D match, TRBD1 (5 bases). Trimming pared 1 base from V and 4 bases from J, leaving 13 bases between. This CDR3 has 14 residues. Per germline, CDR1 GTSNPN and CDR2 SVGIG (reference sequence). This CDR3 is CAWSEFLGRETQYF. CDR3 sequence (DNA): TGTGCCTGGAGTGAGTTTCTGGGGCGAGAGACCCAGTACTTC. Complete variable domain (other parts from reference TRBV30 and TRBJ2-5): SQTIHQWPATLVQPVGSPLSLECTVEGTSNPNLYWYRQAAGRGLQLLFYSVGIGQISSEVPQNLSASRPQDRQFILSSKKLLLSDSGFYLCAWSEFLGRETQYFGPGTRLLVL.

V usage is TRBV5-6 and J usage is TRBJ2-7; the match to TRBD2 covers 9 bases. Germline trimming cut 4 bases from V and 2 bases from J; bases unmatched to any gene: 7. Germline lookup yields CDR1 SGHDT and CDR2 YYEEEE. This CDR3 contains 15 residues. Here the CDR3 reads CASSLTGLAAYEQYF. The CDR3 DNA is TGTGCCAGCAGCCTCACGGGACTAGCAGCCTACGAGCAGTACTTC.

The chain's CDR3 is CASSQGLSSYNSPLHF. The CDR3, as DNA: TGCGCCAGCAGCCAAGGTCTGAGCTCCTATAATTCACCCCTCCACTTT. This chain uses TRBV4-1 with TRBJ1-6; D is unresolved. Deletions cut 1 base from V and 0 bases from J, with 7 bases between. Germline values: CDR1 MGHRA, CDR2 YSYEKL. The CDR3 contains 16 residues.

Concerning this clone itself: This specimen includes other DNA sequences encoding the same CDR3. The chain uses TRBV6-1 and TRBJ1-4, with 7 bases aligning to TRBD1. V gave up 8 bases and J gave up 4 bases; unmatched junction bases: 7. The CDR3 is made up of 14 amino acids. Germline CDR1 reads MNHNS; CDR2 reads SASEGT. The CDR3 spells CASSDRDGNEKLFF. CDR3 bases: TGTGCCAGCTCTGACAGGGATGGTAATGAAAAACTGTTTTTT.

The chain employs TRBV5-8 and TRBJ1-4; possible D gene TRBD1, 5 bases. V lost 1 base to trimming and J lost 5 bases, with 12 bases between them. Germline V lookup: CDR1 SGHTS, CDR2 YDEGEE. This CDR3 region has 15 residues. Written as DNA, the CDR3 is TGTGCCAGCAGCTTGTCGGGGGGAGCGAATGAAAAACTGTTTTTT. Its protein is CASSLSGGANEKLFF.

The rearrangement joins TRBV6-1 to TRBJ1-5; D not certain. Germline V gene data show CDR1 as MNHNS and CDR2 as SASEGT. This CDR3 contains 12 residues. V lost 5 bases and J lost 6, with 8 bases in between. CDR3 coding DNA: TGTGCCAGCAGTCCTTCTGGTCAGCCCCAGCATTTT. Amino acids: CASSPSGQPQHF.

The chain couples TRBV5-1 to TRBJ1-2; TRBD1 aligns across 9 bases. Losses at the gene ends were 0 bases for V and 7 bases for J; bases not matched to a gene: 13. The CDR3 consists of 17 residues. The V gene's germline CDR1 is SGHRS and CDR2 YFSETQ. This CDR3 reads CASSLGGQGMSLGGYTF. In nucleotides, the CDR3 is TGCGCCAGCAGCTTGGGAGGACAGGGGATGTCTTTGGGTGGCTACACCTTC.

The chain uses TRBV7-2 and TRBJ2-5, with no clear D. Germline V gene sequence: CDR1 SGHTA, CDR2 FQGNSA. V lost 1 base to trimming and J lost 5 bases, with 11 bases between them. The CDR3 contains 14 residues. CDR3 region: CASSLDRLRETQYF. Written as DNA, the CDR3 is TGTGCCAGCAGCTTAGATCGGCTGCGGGAGACCCAGTACTTC.

The CDR3 sequence: CASSAGQGGEKLFF. CDR3 nucleotide sequence: TGTGCCAGCAGCGCGGGACAGGGAGGCGAAAAACTGTTTTTT. This rearrangement joins TRBV7-8 to TRBJ1-4, with 9 bases aligning to TRBD1. Germline CDR1 and CDR2: SGHVS and FQNEAQ. Germline trimming cut 5 bases from V and 8 bases from J; bases unmatched to any gene: 6. This CDR3 comprises 14 residues.

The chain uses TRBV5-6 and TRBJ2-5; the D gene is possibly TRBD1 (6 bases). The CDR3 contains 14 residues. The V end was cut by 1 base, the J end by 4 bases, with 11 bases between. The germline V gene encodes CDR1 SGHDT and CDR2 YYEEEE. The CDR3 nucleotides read TGTGCCAGCAGCTTGACAGGGATAGGAGAGACCCAGTACTTC. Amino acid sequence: CASSLTGIGETQYF.

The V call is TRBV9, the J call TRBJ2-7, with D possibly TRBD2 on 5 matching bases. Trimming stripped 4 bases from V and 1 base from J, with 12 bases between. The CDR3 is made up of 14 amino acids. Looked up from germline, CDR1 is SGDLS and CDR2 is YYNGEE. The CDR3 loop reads CASSRFDYSYEQYF. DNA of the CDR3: TGTGCCAGCAGCCGCTTCGACTATTCCTACGAGCAGTACTTC.

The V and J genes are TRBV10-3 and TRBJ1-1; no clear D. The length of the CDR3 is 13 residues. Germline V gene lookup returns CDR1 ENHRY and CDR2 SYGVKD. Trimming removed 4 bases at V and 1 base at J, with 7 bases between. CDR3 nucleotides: TGTGCCATCAGTGTGGATGCGAACACTGAAGCTTTCTTT. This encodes CAISVDANTEAFF.

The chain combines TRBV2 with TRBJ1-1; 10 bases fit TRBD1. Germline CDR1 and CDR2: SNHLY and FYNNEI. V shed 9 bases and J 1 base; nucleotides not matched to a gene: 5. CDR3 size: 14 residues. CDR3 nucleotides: TGTGCCAGACAGACAGGGGGCTCGAACACTGAAGCTTTCTTT. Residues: CARQTGGSNTEAFF.

The DNA of the CDR3 is TGTGCCAGCAGCTTATCCGGGACAGGGGATACGCAGTATTTT. Translation gives CASSLSGTGDTQYF. The rearrangement joins TRBV7-9 to TRBJ2-3; 9 bases agree with TRBD1. Germline lookup yields CDR1 SEHNR and CDR2 FQNEAQ (reference sequence). The CDR3 sequence is 14 residues long. J gave up 6 bases and V 2 bases, and 3 bases lay outside the gene matches.

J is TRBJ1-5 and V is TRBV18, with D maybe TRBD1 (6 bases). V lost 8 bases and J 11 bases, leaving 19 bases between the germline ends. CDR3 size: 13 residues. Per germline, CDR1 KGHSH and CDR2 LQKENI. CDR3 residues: CASRGGVQESQHF. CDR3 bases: TGTGCCAGCCGAGGGGGGGTGCAGGAGTCCCAGCATTTT.

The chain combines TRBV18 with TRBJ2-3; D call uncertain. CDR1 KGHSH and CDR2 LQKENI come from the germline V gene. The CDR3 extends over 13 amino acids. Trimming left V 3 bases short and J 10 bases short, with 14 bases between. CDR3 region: CASSPSRQWAQYF. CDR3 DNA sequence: TGTGCCAGCTCACCTTCTCGGCAGTGGGCGCAGTATTTT.

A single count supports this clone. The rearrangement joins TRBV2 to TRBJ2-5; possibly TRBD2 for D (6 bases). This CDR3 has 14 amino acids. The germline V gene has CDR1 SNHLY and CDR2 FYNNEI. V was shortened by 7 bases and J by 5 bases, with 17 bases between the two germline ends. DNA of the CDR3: TGTGCCAGCATGGAACCTAGCGAGTGGGAGACCCAGTACTTC. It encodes CASMEPSEWETQYF.

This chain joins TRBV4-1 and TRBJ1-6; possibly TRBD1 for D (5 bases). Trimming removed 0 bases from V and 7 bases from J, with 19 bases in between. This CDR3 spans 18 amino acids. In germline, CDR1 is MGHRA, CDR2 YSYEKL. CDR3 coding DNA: TGCGCCAGCAGCCAAGAGTCCCTCGAGGCAGGGAGGAATTCACCCCTCCACTTT. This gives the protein CASSQESLEAGRNSPLHF.

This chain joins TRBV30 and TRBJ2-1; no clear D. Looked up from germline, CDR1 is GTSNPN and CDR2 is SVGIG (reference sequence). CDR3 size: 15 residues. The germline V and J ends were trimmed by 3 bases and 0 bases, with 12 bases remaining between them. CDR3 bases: TGTGCCTGGAGCCCTAGTTCTTTCTCCTACAATGAGCAGTTCTTC. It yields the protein CAWSPSSFSYNEQFF.

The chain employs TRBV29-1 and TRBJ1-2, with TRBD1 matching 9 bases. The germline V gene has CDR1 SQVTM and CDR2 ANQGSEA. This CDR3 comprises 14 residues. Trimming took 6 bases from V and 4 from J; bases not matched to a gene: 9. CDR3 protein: CSVDRGAAAYGYTF. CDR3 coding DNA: TGCAGCGTGGACAGGGGCGCTGCCGCCTATGGCTACACCTTC.

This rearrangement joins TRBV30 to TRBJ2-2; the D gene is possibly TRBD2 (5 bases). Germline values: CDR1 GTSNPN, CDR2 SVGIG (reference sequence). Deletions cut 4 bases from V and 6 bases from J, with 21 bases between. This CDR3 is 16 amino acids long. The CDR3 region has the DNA TGTGCCTGGACCGGAGGACTGACCTCCGTATCCGGGGAGCTGTTTTTT. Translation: CAWTGGLTSVSGELFF.